This TCR beta chain was identified during a study of control samples from healthy donors and cancer patients. Sequenced by immunoSEQ multiplex PCR; TCRdb stores in-frame clones only, minus some. Of roughly 100,000 clones detected, about nine tenths appear once; the ten largest clones hold over 0.85%. This clone was counted once. Trimming cost V 5 bases and J 2 bases; bases outside gene matches: 3. The CDR3 consists of 15 residues. Germline CDR1 reads SGHRS; CDR2 reads YFSETQ. This clonotype was obtained from a woman younger than 45 in good health. This chain links TRBV5-1 with TRBJ2-2; 10 bases are a match to TRBD2. The source material was blood. The CDR3, as DNA: TGCGCCAGCAGTCGGACTAGCGGAAACACCGGGGAGCTGTTTTTT. It encodes CASSRTSGNTGELFF.